This TCR beta chain was identified in a study of cytomegalovirus exposure and HLA in healthy donors. This PCR relied on a set of 60 Vbeta primers and 13 Jbeta primers. Clones were read by immunoSEQ multiplex PCR, and TCRdb kept only the in-frame ones, dropping some. The sample contains about 170,000 clones, roughly 84% of which appear only once. Trimming pared 2 bases from V and 0 bases from J, leaving 10 bases between. The length of the CDR3 is 16 residues. CDR1 and CDR2 (germline): SEHNR, FQNEAQ (reference sequence). V usage is TRBV7-9 and J usage is TRBJ1-4, with D possibly TRBD1 on 5 matching bases. The specimen was PBMCs. This clonotype was obtained from a male donor in good health and CMV-seronegative. CDR3 sequence reads: CASSLRDSATNEKLFF. The CDR3, as DNA: TGTGCCAGCAGCTTACGGGACTCAGCAACTAATGAAAAACTGTTTTTT.